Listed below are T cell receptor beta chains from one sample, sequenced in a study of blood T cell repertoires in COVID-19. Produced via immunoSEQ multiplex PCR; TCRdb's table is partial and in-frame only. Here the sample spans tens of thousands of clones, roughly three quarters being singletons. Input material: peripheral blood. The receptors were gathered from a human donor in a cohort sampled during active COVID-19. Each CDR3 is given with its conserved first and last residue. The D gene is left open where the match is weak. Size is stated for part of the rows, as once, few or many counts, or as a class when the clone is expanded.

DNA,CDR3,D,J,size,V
TGTGCCAGCGGATCTAATGAAATGGCCTACGAGCAGTACTTC,CASGSNEMAYEQYF,.,TRBJ2-7,few,TRBV10-3
TGTGCCAGTAGGCCGGGACAGGGAAATAACTATGGCTACACCTTC,CASRPGQGNNYGYTF,TRBD1,TRBJ1-2,.,TRBV19
TGTGCCAGCAGTTACGGACAGGGGATAACCTATGGCTACACCTTC,CASSYGQGITYGYTF,TRBD1,TRBJ1-2,.,TRBV6-2/TRBV6-3
TGTGCCAGCAGCCCGACTAGCGGGGGATACCGGATTAGGACAGATACGCAGTATTTT,CASSPTSGGYRIRTDTQYF,TRBD2,TRBJ2-3,.,TRBV5-5
TGTGCCAGCAGCTTGCAGGGGGCGAGAGAGACCCAGTACTTC,CASSLQGARETQYF,TRBD1,TRBJ2-5,.,TRBV5-6
TGTGCCAGCAGCTTAACCATCGGGATTGCCTCCTACAATGAGCAGTTCTTC,CASSLTIGIASYNEQFF,.,TRBJ2-1,.,TRBV7-2
TGTGCAAGTCGCTTAGCGCGGGCTAGCGGTAACTCCTACGAGCAGTACTTC,CASRLARASGNSYEQYF,.,TRBJ2-7,.,TRBV12-2
TGCGCCAGCAGCTTGGAGGGGAGGGTGACTGAAAAACTGTTTTTT,CASSLEGRVTEKLFF,.,TRBJ1-4,.,TRBV5-1
TGTGCCGGCGAGCGGGAGGGAAAAAACATTCAGTACTTC,CAGEREGKNIQYF,TRBD2,TRBJ2-4,few,TRBV30
TGTGCCACCTCCTCCGGGACATCAAGCTCCTACGAGCAGTACTTC,CATSSGTSSSYEQYF,.,TRBJ2-7,.,TRBV19
TGTGCCAGCAGCTCTTCGACAGGGGCACAAGAGACCCAGTACTTC,CASSSSTGAQETQYF,TRBD1,TRBJ2-5,.,TRBV7-2
TGTGCCAGCAGTGAAGGTCAACCCTTTCCGGGGGAGCAGTACTTC,CASSEGQPFPGEQYF,.,TRBJ2-7,.,TRBV25-1
TGTGCCAGCAGCCTCGGGACTCAGGATGAAAAACTGTTTTTT,CASSLGTQDEKLFF,.,TRBJ1-4,.,TRBV4-2
TGTGCCAGTAGTATTCAAACCGGGAATCAAGAGACCCAGTACTTC,CASSIQTGNQETQYF,.,TRBJ2-5,once,TRBV19
TGTGCCAGCTTCAGGGACACTGAAGCTTTCTTT,CASFRDTEAFF,.,TRBJ1-1,once,TRBV12-3/TRBV12-4
TGTGCCAGCAGCTTAGGAGGGGGAGGCAATCAGCCCCAGCATTTT,CASSLGGGGNQPQHF,.,TRBJ1-5,once,TRBV7-6
TGTGCCAGTAGTCGTCGGACAGGGGTGAACACCGGGGAGCTGTTTTTT,CASSRRTGVNTGELFF,TRBD1,TRBJ2-2,.,TRBV19